The present TCR beta chain was sequenced within a study of blood T cell repertoires in COVID-19 (TCRdb year 2020). With regard to the full study: Samples covering the acute and convalescent phases of COVID-19 were provided by collaborators in the United States, Italy and Spain. The prospective study material was composed of cDNA or gDNA derived from T cells, B-cell-depleted T cells, or PBMCs. Subjects who had been exposed to COVID-19, were actively infected with it, or had recovered from it provided the deeply sampled blood TCRbeta repertoires that made up the dataset. The repertoires were released in a freely available public database meant as a resource for research on the immune response to SARS-CoV-2. The samples were drawn from two sources: the first 160 participants of the ongoing ImmuneRACE study, and 950 to 1,500 subjects contributed by 6 global collaborators. Nearly every sample came with metadata listing a de-identified subject ID, COVID-19 status, age in years and sex. Where HLA class I and class II types were available, the types were taken from metadata supplied by the sample provider, not from assay-based typing.

Collaborating institutions collected whole blood in K2EDTA tubes following their own protocols. For TCRbeta analysis, collaborators shipped samples in one of three forms: frozen whole blood, isolated PBMCs, or DNA extracted from either of those sample types. The CDR3 runs 13 amino acids, cysteine and phenylalanine included. Just the 39-base CDR3 DNA is kept, in frame starting at base 1. CDR1 and CDR2, looked up from the germline V gene (reference sequence), are GTSNPN and SVGIG. Germline trimming amounts to 7 bases on V and 4 bases on J, with 7 as the count of junction bases outside the gene matches. TCRbeta CDR3 regions were amplified from genomic DNA using the immunoSEQ Assay, a bias-controlled multiplex PCR. From the authors' description of their analysis: The number of nucleated cells in each sample was estimated by amplification of reference gene primers within the assay. To quantify the absolute abundance of each unique TCRbeta CDR3 rearrangement, sequence reads were collapsed and filtered. For each sample, productive Simpson clonality was calculated as the square root of Simpson's diversity index over productive rearrangements. The table comes from immuneACCESS by way of TCRdb, which keeps in-frame sequences with V and J called. Part of the clones is missing from these tables; in studies checked, under half for an unresolved V gene and the rest for unknown reasons. V and J calls and clone size are as listed in that table; D and trimming were resolved from the DNA. In this sample the table shows tens of thousands of clones, around 86% of which occur a single time. About 15% of the sample rests with the top ten.

General study outcomes and caveats: The amount of clinical and demographic metadata varied by source and participant and was provided uncurated.

This clone was found once. What this receptor recognizes is not known. No clone much larger than this one lies a single base away; base qualities are absent. The source is a woman of 80 years or more with active or convalescent COVID-19. Input material: peripheral blood. The receptor chain draws on TRBV30 and TRBJ2-5, with 9 middle bases fitting TRBD1. The DNA is TGTGCCTCAGGGGGACAGGGTGGAGAGACCCAGTACTTC. It translates as CASGGQGGETQYF.